This entry lists 10 T cell receptor beta chains sequenced from one sample in a study of Tregs in tolerant kidney transplant recipients. Only in-frame clones appear in the TCRdb table, and some are missing; sequencing was by immunoSEQ multiplex PCR. The sample has 55,000 to 80,000 clones; under 98% are singletons. This sample comprised Tregs from blood, obtained before the transplant. The receptors originated from a human donor who received a combined kidney and bone marrow transplant.

J is TRBJ2-2 and V is TRBV6-6; D is undetermined. The CDR3 totals 11 residues. Per the germline V gene, CDR1 is MNHNY and CDR2 is SVGAGI (reference sequence). V lost 6 bases and J 4 bases, leaving 3 bases between the germline ends. CDR3 in amino acids: CASSITGELFF. Here the CDR3 DNA reads TGTGCCAGCAGCATCACCGGGGAGCTGTTTTTT.

The chain combines TRBV7-9 with TRBJ2-7; 7 bases are shared with TRBD2. J was trimmed by 1 base and V by 8 bases; bases with no gene match: 5. CDR1 is SEHNR, CDR2 FQNEAQ, per germline (reference sequence). The CDR3 runs to 13 residues. As DNA, the CDR3 is TGTGCCAGCGGGAGGGCCGGTTCCTACGAGCAGTACTTC. It yields the protein CASGRAGSYEQYF.

The chain employs TRBV5-5 and TRBJ1-5; 7 nucleotides match TRBD1. CDR3 size: 15 residues. V lost 4 bases, J lost 2 bases, and 6 bases stayed unmatched. CDR1 is SGHKS and CDR2 is YYEKEE in the germline V gene (reference sequence). CDR3 DNA sequence: TGTGCCAGCAGCGCCTACGGGACAGGCAATCAGCCCCAGCATTTT. Amino acid sequence: CASSAYGTGNQPQHF.

V gene TRBV5-1 combines with J gene TRBJ1-1, with a possible D match to TRBD1 (6 bases). V was trimmed by 5 bases and J by 4 bases, leaving 15 bases between them. The CDR3 is made up of 14 amino acids. The V gene's germline CDR1 is SGHRS and CDR2 YFSETQ. CDR3 residues: CASSSDSAATEAFF. CDR3 bases: TGCGCCAGCAGTTCGGACAGCGCGGCCACTGAAGCTTTCTTT.

The rearrangement links TRBV4-2 to TRBJ1-6; the D gene is possibly TRBD1 (5 bases). The germline V and J ends were trimmed by 3 bases and 0 bases, with 21 bases remaining between them. This CDR3 contains 20 residues. Germline CDR1 and CDR2: LGHNA and YNFKEQ. In DNA, the CDR3 is TGTGCCAGCAGCCATTATTGGCCTGTTGGGGGGAGCTCCTATAATTCACCCCTCCACTTT. Its protein is CASSHYWPVGGSSYNSPLHF.

This sequence joins TRBV5-4 and TRBJ2-1; maybe TRBD1 (5 bases). The germline V gene has CDR1 SGHNT and CDR2 YYREEE (reference sequence). V was shortened by 7 bases and J by 2 bases, with 19 bases between the two germline ends. The CDR3 length is 16 residues. The CDR3 here is CASWIWGVDTYNEQFF. For the CDR3, the DNA is TGTGCCAGCTGGATATGGGGCGTGGACACCTACAATGAGCAGTTCTTC.

The J gene is TRBJ2-5, the V gene TRBV9; 12 positions match TRBD1. The CDR3 consists of 15 residues. The V gene end was trimmed by 4 bases and the J gene end by 10 bases; junction bases not matched to a gene: 11. Looked up from germline, CDR1 is SGDLS and CDR2 is YYNGEE. The CDR3 DNA is TGTGCCAGCAGCAGGGGACAGGGGGCCCCAGCATACCAGTACTTC. Its protein is CASSRGQGAPAYQYF. Combining the CDR3 with reference TRBV9 and TRBJ2-5 gives the whole variable domain DSGVTQTPKHLITATGQRVTLRCSPRSGDLSVYWYQQSLDQGLQFLIQYYNGEERAKGNILERFSAQQFPDLHSELNLSSLELGDSALYFCASSRGQGAPAYQYFGPGTRLLVL.

The rearrangement links TRBV19 to TRBJ2-7; 7 bases fit TRBD2. Germline V gene lookup returns CDR1 LNHDA and CDR2 SQIVND (reference sequence). V lost 1 base, J lost 2 bases, and 8 bases stayed unmatched. The CDR3 covers 16 residues. The CDR3 DNA reads as TGTGCCAGTAGTATAGGGGGCCAGCGGGGTACCTACGAGCAGTACTTC. Translated, it gives CASSIGGQRGTYEQYF.

V is TRBV28 and J is TRBJ1-5; TRBD1 might be the D (5 bases). The CDR3 is 16 amino acids. Germline assignment: CDR1 MDHEN and CDR2 SYDVKM. Trimming removed 2 bases at V and 7 bases at J, with 18 bases between. In DNA form, the CDR3 reads TGTGCCAGCAGTTTACCAGGGTCCTCGTACCCACAGCCCCAGCATTTT. Its protein product is CASSLPGSSYPQPQHF. Complete variable domain (other parts from reference TRBV28 and TRBJ1-5): DVKVTQSSRYLVKRTGEKVFLECVQDMDHENMFWYRQDPGLGLRLIYFSYDVKMKEKGDIPEGYSVSREKKERFSLILESASTNQTSMYLCASSLPGSSYPQPQHFGDGTRLSIL.

The J gene is TRBJ2-7, the V gene TRBV6-6; D is perhaps TRBD1 (7 bases). CDR3 size: 13 residues. Trimming stripped 6 bases from V and 3 bases from J, with 12 bases between. The germline V gene encodes CDR1 MNHNY and CDR2 SVGAGI (reference sequence). The DNA of the CDR3 is TGTGCCAGCAGGCGGGACAGAAACTACGAGCAGTACTTC. It translates to CASRRDRNYEQYF.